The 14 T cell receptor beta chains below were found in one sample sequenced in a study of cytomegalovirus exposure and HLA in healthy donors. Sequencing used immunoSEQ multiplex PCR; TCRdb keeps in-frame clones, though not all of them. The table includes about 120,000 clones, roughly nine tenths detected once. Sequences were obtained from PBMCs. These receptors were taken from a man aged 18 to 30 in good health and CMV-seropositive.

This chain joins TRBV13 and TRBJ2-7; TRBD1 aligns across 7 bases. The CDR3 contains 14 residues. Germline CDR1 PRHDT, CDR2 FYEKMQ (reference sequence). Germline trimming cut 3 bases from V and 3 bases from J; bases unmatched to any gene: 5. The CDR3 DNA sequence: TGTGCCAGCAGCTTGGGACAGATTAACTACGAGCAGTACTTC. It encodes CASSLGQINYEQYF.

This chain uses TRBV5-8 with TRBJ1-1, with TRBD1 as a possible D gene (6 bases). Germline assignment: CDR1 SGHTS and CDR2 YDEGEE. The CDR3 spans 15 residues. V lost 4 bases, J lost 0 bases, and 13 bases lay in between. The DNA for the CDR3 is TGTGCCAGCAGCCGCGTGAGGACAGTGAACACTGAAGCTTTCTTT. As protein: CASSRVRTVNTEAFF.

This chain joins TRBV16 and TRBJ2-7; a weak D match, TRBD1 (6 bases). The CDR3 loop spans 15 amino acids. Germline CDR1 reads KGHSY; CDR2 reads FQNENV. The V end lost 3 bases, the J end lost 2 bases, and 14 bases lay between the germline ends. CDR3 bases: TGTGCCAGCAGCCAGTCAGGGGTACCCACCTACGAGCAGTACTTC. It codes for CASSQSGVPTYEQYF.

As to this clone: Germline and junction disagree at one end, which may indicate a read error. In nucleotides, the CDR3 is TGTGCCAGCAGTCACTCTCTTACAGCGAACACTGAAGCTTTCTTT. It yields the protein CASSHSLTANTEAFF. V and J are TRBV6-6 and TRBJ1-1; D is unclear. The CDR3 sequence is 15 residues long. Germline lookup yields CDR1 MNHNY and CDR2 SVGAGI (reference sequence).

The J gene is TRBJ1-2, the V gene TRBV5-5; 9 nucleotides match TRBD1. CDR1 SGHKS and CDR2 YYEKEE come from the germline V gene (reference sequence). J gave up 4 bases and V 0 bases, and 7 bases lay outside the gene matches. The CDR3 covers 16 residues. CDR3 loop: CASSLARVQGAYGYTF. DNA of the CDR3: TGTGCCAGCAGCTTGGCGAGAGTACAGGGGGCCTATGGCTACACCTTC.

J is TRBJ2-7 and V is TRBV19; 7 nucleotides match TRBD1. V was pared by 0 bases and J by 6 bases, with 5 bases of the junction left unmatched. The length of the CDR3 is 14 residues. CDR1 and CDR2 from the germline V gene are LNHDA and SQIVND (reference sequence). DNA for the CDR3: TGTGCCAGTAGTATAGATTGGACAGGTGCCGAGCAGTACTTC. Its protein product is CASSIDWTGAEQYF. The whole variable domain, remainder taken from reference TRBV19 and TRBJ2-7, is DGGITQSPKYLFRKEGQNVTLSCEQNLNHDAMYWYRQDPGQGLRLIYYSQIVNDFQKGDIAEGYSVSREKKESFPLTVTSAQKNPTAFYLCASSIDWTGAEQYFGPGTRLTVT.

The chain employs TRBV5-1 and TRBJ2-1, with 8 bases fitting TRBD1. V gave up 4 bases and J gave up 5 bases; unmatched junction bases: 5. CDR3 length: 14 residues. Germline-derived CDR1 and CDR2 are SGHRS and YFSETQ. CDR3 nucleotide sequence: TGCGCCAGCAGCGGCCCGGGACAGGACAATGAGCAGTTCTTC. Translation: CASSGPGQDNEQFF.

This clone was recorded once. CDR3 in DNA: TGTGCCAGCAGTTTTGGGGGCAGCAATCAGCCCCAGCATTTT. It encodes CASSFGGSNQPQHF. The chain has TRBV27 and TRBJ1-5; maybe TRBD1 (6 bases). Germline V lookup: CDR1 MNHEY, CDR2 SMNVEV (reference sequence). V lost 3 bases to trimming and J lost 1 base, with 7 bases between them. This CDR3 has 14 amino acids.

The count of this clone is one. The genes are TRBV29-1 and TRBJ1-2; D ambiguous. Germline CDR1 SQVTM, CDR2 ANQGSEA. The CDR3 sequence is 9 residues long. The V and J ends lost 6 bases and 3 bases respectively, with 2 bases between them. The CDR3 region is CSVDYGYTF. The CDR3 DNA follows: TGCAGCGTCGACTATGGCTACACCTTC.

The chain combines TRBV7-6 with TRBJ1-4, with 8 bases that match TRBD1. J was trimmed by 4 bases and V by 6 bases; bases with no gene match: 10. Germline V gene sequence: CDR1 SGHVS, CDR2 FNYEAQ. CDR3 length: 16 residues. This CDR3 reads CASSRGQGRINEKLFF. The CDR3 coding sequence is TGTGCCAGCAGTCGCGGACAGGGCCGTATTAATGAAAAACTGTTTTTT. Complete variable domain (other parts from reference TRBV7-6 and TRBJ1-4): GAGVSQSPRYKVTKRGQDVALRCDPISGHVSLYWYRQALGQGPEFLTYFNYEAQQDKSGLPNDRFSAERPEGSISTLTIQRTEQRDSAMYRCASSRGQGRINEKLFFGSGTQLSVL.

Worth noting for this clone: A read error is possible here, since a much larger clone lies one base away. The CDR3 sequence: CASSDSSGGVNEQFF. Here the CDR3 DNA reads TGTGCCAGCAGTGACTCTAGCGGGGGGGTCAATGAGCAGTTCTTC. The gene calls are TRBV6-4 and TRBJ2-1; 11 positions agree with TRBD2. Trimming removed 0 bases from V and 6 bases from J; junction bases left unmatched: 1. The germline V gene encodes CDR1 MRHNA and CDR2 SNTAGT. This CDR3 has 15 residues.

This clone was observed once. The chain has TRBV7-9 and TRBJ1-1, with 8 bases matching TRBD1. V lost 4 bases and J lost 7; bases outside the gene matches: 14. The germline CDR1 and CDR2 sequences are SEHNR and FQNEAQ (reference sequence). The CDR3 runs 16 residues. DNA of the CDR3: TGTGCCAGCAGCTCAGCGGACAGGGCGTTCCGGGGTGAAGCTTTCTTT. It encodes CASSSADRAFRGEAFF.

The chain is built from TRBV7-9 and TRBJ2-7; 9 nucleotides align to TRBD1. This CDR3 is 16 amino acids long. V lost 0 bases to trimming and J lost 6 bases; unmatched junction nucleotides: 9. CDR1 SEHNR and CDR2 FQNEAQ come from the germline V gene (reference sequence). CDR3 protein: CASSLATGTGNAEQYF. The CDR3 DNA reads TGTGCCAGCAGCTTAGCCACCGGGACAGGGAATGCCGAGCAGTACTTC.

The genes are TRBV6-1 and TRBJ2-3; possible D gene TRBD2, 5 bases. Germline V gene lookup returns CDR1 MNHNS and CDR2 SASEGT. The germline V and J ends were trimmed by 4 bases and 6 bases, with 11 bases remaining between them. CDR3 length: 13 amino acids. The DNA of the CDR3 is TGTGCCAGCAGTGCCCAGCGGAAGGATACGCAGTATTTT. It yields the protein CASSAQRKDTQYF.